This TCR beta chain was captured by sequencing in a study of T cells after yellow fever vaccination. From the 5' RACE reads, TCRdb called clonotypes with MiXCR, one entry per CDR3 protein. This sample has approximately 340,000 distinct CDR3 sequences, with 8.7% found just once. This CDR3 has 14 amino acids. CDR1 and CDR2 (germline): MNHEY, SMNVEV (reference sequence). With 1 base removed from V and 4 bases from J, the gap between germline ends came to 9 bases. This clonotype has a handful of counts. This clonotype was obtained from a man in his late teens or twenties who received the YFV17D yellow fever vaccine. The chain employs TRBV27 and TRBJ2-3; D uncertain. The material was PBMCs, obtained on the day of the first yellow fever vaccination. CDR3 nucleotide sequence: TGTGCCAGCAGTTTATGGGCAGGCTCAGATACGCAGTATTTT. Its protein product is CASSLWAGSDTQYF.